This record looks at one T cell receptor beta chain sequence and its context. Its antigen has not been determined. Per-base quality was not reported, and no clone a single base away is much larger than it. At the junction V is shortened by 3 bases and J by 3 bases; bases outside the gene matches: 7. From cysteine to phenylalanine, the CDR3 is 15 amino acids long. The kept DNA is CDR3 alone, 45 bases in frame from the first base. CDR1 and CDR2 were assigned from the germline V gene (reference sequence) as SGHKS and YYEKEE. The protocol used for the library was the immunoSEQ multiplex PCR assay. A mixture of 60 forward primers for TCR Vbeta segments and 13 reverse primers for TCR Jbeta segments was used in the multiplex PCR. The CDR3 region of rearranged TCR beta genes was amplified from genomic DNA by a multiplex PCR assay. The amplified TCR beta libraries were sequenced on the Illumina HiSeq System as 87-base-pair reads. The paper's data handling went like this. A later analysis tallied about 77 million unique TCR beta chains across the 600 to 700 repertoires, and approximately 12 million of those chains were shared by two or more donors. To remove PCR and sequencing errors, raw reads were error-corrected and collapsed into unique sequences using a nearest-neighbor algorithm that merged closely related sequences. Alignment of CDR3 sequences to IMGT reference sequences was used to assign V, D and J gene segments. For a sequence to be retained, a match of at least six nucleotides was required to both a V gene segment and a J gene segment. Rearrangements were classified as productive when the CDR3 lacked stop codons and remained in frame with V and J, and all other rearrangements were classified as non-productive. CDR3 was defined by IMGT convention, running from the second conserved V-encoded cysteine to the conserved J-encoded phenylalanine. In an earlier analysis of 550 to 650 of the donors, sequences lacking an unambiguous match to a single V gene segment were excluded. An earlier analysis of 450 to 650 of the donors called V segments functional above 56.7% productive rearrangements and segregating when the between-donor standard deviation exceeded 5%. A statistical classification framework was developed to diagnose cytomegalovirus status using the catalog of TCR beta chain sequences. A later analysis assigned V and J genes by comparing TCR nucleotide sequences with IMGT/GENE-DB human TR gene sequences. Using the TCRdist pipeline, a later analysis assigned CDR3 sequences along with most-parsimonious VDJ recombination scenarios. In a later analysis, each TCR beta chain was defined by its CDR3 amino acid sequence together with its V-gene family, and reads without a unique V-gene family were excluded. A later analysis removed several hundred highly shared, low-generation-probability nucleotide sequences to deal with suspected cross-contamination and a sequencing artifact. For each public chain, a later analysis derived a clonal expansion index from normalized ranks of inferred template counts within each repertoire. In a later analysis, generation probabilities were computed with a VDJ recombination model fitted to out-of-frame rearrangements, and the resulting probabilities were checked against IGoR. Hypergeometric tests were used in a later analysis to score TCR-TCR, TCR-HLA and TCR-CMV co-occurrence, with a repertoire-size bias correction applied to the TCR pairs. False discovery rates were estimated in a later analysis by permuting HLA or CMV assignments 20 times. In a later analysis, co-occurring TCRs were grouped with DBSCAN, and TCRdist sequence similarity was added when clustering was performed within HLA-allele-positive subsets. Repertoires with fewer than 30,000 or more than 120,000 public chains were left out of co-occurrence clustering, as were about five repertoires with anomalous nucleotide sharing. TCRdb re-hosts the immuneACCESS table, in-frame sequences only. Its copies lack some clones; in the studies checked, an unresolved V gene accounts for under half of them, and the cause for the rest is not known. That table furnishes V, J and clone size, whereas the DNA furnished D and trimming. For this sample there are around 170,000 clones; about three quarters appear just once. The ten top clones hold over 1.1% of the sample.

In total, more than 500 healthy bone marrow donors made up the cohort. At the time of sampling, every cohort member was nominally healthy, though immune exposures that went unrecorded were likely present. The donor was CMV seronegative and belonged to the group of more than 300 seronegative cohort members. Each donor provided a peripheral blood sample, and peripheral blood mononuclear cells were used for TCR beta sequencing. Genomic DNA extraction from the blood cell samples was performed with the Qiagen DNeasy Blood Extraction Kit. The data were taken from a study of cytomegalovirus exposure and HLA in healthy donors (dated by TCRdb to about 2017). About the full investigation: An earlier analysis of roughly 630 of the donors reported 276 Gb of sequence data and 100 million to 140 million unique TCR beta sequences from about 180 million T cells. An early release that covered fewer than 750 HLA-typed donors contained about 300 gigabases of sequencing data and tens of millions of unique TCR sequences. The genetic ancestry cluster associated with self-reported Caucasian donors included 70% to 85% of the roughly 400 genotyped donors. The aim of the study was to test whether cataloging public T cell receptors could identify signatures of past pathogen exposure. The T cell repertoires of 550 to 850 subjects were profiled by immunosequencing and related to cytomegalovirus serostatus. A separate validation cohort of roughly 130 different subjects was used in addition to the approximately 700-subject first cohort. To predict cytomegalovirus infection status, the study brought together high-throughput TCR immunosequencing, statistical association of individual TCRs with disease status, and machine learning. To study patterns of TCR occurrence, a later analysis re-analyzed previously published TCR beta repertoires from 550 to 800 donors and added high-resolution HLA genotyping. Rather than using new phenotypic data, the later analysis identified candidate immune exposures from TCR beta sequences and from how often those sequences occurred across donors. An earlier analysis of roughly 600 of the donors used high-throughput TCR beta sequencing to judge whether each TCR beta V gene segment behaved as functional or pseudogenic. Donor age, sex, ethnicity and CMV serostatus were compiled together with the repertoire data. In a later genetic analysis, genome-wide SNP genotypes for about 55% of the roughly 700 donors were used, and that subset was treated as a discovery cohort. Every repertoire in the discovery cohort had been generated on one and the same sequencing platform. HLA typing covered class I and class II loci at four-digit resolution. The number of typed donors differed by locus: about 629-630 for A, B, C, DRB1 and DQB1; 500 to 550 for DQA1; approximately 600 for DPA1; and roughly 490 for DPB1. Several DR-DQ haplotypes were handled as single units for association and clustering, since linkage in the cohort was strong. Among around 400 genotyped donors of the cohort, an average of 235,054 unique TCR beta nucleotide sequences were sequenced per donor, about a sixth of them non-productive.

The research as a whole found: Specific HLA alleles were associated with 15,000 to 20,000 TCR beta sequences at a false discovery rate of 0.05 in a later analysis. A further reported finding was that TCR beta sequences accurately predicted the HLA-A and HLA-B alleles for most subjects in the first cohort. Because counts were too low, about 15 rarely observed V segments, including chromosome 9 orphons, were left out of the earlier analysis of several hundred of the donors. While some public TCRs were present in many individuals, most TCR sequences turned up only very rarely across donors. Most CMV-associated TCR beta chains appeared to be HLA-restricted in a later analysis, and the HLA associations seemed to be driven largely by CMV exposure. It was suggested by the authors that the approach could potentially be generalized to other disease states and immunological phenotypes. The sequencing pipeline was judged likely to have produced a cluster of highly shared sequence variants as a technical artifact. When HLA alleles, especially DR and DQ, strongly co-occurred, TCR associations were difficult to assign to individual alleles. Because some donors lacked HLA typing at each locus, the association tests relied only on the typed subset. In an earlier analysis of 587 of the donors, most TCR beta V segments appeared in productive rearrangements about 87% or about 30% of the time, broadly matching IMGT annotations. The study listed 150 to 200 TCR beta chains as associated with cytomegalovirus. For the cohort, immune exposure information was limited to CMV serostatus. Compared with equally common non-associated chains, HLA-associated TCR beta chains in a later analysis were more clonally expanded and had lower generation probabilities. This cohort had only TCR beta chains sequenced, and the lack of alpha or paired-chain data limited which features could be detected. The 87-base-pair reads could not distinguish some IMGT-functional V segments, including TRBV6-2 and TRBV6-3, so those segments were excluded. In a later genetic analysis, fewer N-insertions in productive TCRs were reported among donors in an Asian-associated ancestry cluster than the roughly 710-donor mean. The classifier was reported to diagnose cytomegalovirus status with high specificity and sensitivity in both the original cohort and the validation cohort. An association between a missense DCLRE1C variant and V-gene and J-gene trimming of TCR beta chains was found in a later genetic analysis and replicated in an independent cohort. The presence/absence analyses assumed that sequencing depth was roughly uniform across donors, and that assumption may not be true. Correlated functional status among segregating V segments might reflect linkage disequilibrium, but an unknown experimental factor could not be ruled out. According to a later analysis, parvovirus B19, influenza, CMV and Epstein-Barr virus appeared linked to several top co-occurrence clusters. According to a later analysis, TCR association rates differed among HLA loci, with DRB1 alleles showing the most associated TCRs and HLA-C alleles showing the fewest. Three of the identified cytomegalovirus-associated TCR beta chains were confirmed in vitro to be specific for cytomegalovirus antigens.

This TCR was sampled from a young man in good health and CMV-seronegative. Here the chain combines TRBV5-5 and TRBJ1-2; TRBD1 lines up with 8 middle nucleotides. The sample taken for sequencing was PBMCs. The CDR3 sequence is CASSSGTGTDYGYTF. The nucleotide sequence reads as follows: TGTGCCAGCAGCTCCGGGACAGGAACCGACTATGGCTACACCTTC.